The clone carrying this T cell receptor beta chain was detected only a few times. The cohort comprised adults aged about 18 to 100 years residing in 20 to 30 US areas. Clinical histories supplied by participants themselves formed the basis of cohort assignment. This entry comes from a study of blood T cell repertoires in COVID-19. Study-level information: PBMCs, B-cell-depleted T cells, or T cells were the source of the cDNA or gDNA that made up the material.

The protocol was immunoSEQ multiplex PCR, while the TCRdb copy is restricted to in-frame clones and leaves out a portion. The sample carries about 210,000 clones, approximately 88% recorded once. The sequence was obtained from a young man with acute COVID-19. The sample comprised PBMCs or T cells enriched from blood (not recorded which).

The CDR3 DNA sequence: TGTGCCAGCAGCTTTACCGGGACAGTTGGCTACACCTTC. Protein: CASSFTGTVGYTF. This chain uses TRBV7-9 with TRBJ1-2, with 7 positions matching TRBD1. The CDR3 totals 13 residues. Germline values: CDR1 SEHNR, CDR2 FQNEAQ (reference sequence). After removal of 3 bases from V and 7 bases from J, the junction contained 5 bases not matched to a gene.